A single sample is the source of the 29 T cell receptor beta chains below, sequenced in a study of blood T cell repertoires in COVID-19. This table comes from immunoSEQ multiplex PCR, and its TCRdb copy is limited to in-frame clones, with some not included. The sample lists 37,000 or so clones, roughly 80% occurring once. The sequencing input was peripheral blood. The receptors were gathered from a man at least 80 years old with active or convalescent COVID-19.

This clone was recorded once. The CDR3 nucleotides are TGTGCCAGCTCAATCGCAGGGTTCAATGAGCAGTTCTTC. Protein product: CASSIAGFNEQFF. The chain has TRBV18 and TRBJ2-1, with D possibly TRBD1 on 5 matching bases. V was pared by 5 bases and J by 6 bases, with 11 bases between. Per the germline V gene, CDR1 is KGHSH and CDR2 is LQKENI. This CDR3 region has 13 residues. The whole variable domain, filled in from reference TRBV18 and TRBJ2-1, reads NAGVMQNPRHLVRRRGQEARLRCSPMKGHSHVYWYRQLPEEGLKFMVYLQKENIIDESGMPKERFSAEFPKEGPSILRIQQVVRGDSAAYFCASSIAGFNEQFFGPGTRLTVL.

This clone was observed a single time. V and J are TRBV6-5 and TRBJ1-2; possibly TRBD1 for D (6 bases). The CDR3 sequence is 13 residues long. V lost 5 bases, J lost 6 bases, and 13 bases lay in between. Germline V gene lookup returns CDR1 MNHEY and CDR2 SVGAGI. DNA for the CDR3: TGTGCCAGCAGTCCGACGGCAGGGGATGGCTACACCTTC. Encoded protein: CASSPTAGDGYTF.

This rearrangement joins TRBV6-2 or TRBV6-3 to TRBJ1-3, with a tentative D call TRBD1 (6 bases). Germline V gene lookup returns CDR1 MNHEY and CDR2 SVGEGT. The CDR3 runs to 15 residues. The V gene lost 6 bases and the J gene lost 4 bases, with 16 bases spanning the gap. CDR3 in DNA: TGTGCCAGCAGCCGGGGGACAAGGTCCGGAAACACCATATATTTT. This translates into CASSRGTRSGNTIYF.

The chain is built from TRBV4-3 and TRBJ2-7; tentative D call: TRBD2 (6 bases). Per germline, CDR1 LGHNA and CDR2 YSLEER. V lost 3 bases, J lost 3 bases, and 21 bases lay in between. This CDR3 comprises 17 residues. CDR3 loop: CASSQGPQGRRVYEQYF. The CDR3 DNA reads TGCGCCAGCAGCCAGGGACCCCAGGGCAGGAGGGTCTACGAGCAGTACTTC.

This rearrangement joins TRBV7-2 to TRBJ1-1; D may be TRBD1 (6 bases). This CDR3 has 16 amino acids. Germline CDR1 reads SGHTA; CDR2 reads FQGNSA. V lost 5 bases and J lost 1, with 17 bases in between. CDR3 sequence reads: CASSTQTGTPNTEAFF. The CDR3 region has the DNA TGTGCCAGCAGCACCCAAACCGGGACACCGAACACTGAAGCTTTCTTT.

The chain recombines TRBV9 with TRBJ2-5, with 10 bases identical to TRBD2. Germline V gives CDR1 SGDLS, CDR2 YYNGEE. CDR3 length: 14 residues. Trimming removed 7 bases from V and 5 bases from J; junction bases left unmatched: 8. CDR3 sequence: CASSLTSGWETQYF. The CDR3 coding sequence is TGTGCCAGCTCCTTGACTAGCGGGTGGGAGACCCAGTACTTC. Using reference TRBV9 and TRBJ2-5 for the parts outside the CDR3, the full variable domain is DSGVTQTPKHLITATGQRVTLRCSPRSGDLSVYWYQQSLDQGLQFLIQYYNGEERAKGNILERFSAQQFPDLHSELNLSSLELGDSALYFCASSLTSGWETQYFGPGTRLLVL.

DNA for the CDR3: TGCAGTGCTAGTCGGGACAGGGGGCCGAATGAGCAGTTCTTC. Amino acids: CSASRDRGPNEQFF. J is TRBJ2-1 and V is TRBV20-1, with 12 bases fitting TRBD1. Germline V lookup: CDR1 DFQATT, CDR2 SNEGSKA (reference sequence). Unmatched junction bases numbered 4, after V lost 3 bases and J lost 7 bases. CDR3 length equals 14 residues.

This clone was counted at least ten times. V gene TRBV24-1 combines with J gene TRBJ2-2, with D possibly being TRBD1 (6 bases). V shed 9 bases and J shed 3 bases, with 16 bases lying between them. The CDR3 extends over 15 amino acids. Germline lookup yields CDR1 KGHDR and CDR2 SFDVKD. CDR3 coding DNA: TGTGCCACCGAAGGGGGTGGGGGTTACACCGGGGAGCTGTTTTTT. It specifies CATEGGGGYTGELFF.

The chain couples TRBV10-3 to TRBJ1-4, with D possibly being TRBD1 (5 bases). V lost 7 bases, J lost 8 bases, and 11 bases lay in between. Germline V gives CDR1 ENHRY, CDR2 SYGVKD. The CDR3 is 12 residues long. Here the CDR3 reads CAIMDNKEKLFF. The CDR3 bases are TGTGCCATCATGGACAATAAGGAAAAACTGTTTTTT.

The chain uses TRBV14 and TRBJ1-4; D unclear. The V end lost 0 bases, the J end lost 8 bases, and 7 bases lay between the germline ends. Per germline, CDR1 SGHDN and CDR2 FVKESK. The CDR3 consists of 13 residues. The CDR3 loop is CASSQELAEKLFF. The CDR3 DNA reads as TGTGCCAGCAGCCAAGAATTGGCCGAAAAACTGTTTTTT. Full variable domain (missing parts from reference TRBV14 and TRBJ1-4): EAGVTQFPSHSVIEKGQTVTLRCDPISGHDNLYWYRRVMGKEIKFLLHFVKESKQDESGMPNNRFLAERTGGTYSTLKVQPAELEDSGVYFCASSQELAEKLFFGSGTQLSVL.

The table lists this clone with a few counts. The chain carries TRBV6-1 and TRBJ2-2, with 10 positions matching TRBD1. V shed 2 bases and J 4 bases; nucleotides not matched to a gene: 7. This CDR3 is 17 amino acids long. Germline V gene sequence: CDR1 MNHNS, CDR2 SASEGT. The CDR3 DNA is TGTGCCAGCAGTGAATTTAGGACAGGGGGTGGCACCGGGGAGCTGTTTTTT. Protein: CASSEFRTGGGTGELFF.

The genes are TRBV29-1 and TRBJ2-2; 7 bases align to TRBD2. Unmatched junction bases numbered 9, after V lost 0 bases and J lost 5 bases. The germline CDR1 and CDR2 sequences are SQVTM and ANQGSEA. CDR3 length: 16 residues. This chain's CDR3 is CSVEDWTTAGTGELFF. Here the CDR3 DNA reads TGCAGCGTTGAAGATTGGACGACAGCGGGGACCGGGGAGCTGTTTTTT.

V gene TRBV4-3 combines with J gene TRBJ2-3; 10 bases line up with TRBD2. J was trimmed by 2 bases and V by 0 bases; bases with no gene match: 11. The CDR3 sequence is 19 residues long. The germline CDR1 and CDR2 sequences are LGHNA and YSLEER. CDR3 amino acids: CASSQDSRQRGGTTDTQYF. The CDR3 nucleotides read TGCGCCAGCAGCCAAGATTCGCGCCAGCGGGGGGGGACCACAGATACGCAGTATTTT.

CDR3 coding DNA: TGTGCCAGCAGCTCCCCAACTAGCGGGGGGGTGTACGAGCAGTACTTC. Translated: CASSSPTSGGVYEQYF. V and J are TRBV7-3 and TRBJ2-7; 13 bases are shared with TRBD2. CDR3 length equals 16 residues. V trimming: 4 bases; J trimming: 4 bases; junction bases outside the gene matches: 7. Per the germline V gene, CDR1 is SGHTA and CDR2 is FQGTGA.

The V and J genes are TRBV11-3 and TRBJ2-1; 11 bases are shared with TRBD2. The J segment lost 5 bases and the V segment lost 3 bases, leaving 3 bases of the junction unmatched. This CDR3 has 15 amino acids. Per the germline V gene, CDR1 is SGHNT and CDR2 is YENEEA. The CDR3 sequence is CASSLGLADHNEQFF. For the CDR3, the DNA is TGTGCCAGCAGCTTGGGACTAGCGGACCACAATGAGCAGTTCTTC.

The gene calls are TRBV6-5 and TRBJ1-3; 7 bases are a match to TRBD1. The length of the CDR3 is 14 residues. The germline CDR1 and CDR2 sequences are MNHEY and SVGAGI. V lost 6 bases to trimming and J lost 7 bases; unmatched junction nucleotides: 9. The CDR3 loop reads CASRTDREVNTIYF. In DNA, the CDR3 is TGTGCCAGCAGAACCGACAGGGAGGTTAACACCATATATTTT.

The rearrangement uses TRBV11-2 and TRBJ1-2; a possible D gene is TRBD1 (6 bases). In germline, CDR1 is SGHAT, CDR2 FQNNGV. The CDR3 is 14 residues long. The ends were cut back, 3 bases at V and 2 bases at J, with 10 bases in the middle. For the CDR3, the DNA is TGTGCCAGCAGCTTCCGACAGGCAAACTATGGCTACACCTTC. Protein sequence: CASSFRQANYGYTF.

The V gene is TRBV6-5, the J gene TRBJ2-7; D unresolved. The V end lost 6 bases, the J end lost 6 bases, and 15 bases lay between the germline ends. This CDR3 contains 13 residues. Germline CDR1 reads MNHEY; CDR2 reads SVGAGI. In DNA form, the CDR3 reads TGTGCCAGCAGCCCCGGTCGCCGCGGCGAGCAGTACTTC. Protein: CASSPGRRGEQYF.

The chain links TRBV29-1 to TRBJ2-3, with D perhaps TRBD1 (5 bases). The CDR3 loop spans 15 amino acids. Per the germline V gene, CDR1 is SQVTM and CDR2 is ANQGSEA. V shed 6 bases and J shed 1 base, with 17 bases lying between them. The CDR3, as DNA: TGCAGCGTAAGGACATTACCCTGGGGCACAGATACGCAGTATTTT. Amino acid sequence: CSVRTLPWGTDTQYF.

CDR3 DNA: TGCGCCAGCAGCTTAGGGACTAGCTCCTACAATGAGCAGTTCTTC. Residues: CASSLGTSSYNEQFF. J is TRBJ2-1 and V is TRBV5-1, with 8 bases identical to TRBD2. The V segment lost 2 bases and the J segment 0 bases; nucleotides outside the gene matches: 1. This CDR3 is 15 amino acids long. Germline CDR1 reads SGHRS; CDR2 reads YFSETQ.

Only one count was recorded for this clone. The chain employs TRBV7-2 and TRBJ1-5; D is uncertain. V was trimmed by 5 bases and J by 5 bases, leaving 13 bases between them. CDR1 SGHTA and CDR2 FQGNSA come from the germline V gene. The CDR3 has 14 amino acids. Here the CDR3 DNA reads TGTGCCAGCAGCCCCGGGAGGTGGGATCAGCCCCAGCATTTT. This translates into CASSPGRWDQPQHF.

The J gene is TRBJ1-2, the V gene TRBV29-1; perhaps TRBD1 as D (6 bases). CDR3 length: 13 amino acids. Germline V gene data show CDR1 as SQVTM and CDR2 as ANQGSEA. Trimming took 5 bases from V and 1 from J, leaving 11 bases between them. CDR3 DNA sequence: TGCAGCGTTCTTCAGGGGAGTAACTATGGCTACACCTTC. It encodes CSVLQGSNYGYTF.

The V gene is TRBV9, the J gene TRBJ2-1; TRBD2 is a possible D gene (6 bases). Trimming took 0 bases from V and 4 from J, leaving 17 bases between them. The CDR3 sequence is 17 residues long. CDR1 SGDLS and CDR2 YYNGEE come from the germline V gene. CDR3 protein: CASSVAPTSREYNEQFF. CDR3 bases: TGTGCCAGCAGCGTAGCCCCTACTAGCAGAGAGTACAATGAGCAGTTCTTC.

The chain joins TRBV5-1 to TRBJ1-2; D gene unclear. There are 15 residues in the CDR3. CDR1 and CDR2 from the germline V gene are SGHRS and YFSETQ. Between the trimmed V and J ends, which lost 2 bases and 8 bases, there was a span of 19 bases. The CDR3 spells CASSLTRSQREGYTF. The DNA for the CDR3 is TGCGCCAGCAGCTTAACTAGGAGCCAACGCGAAGGCTACACCTTC.

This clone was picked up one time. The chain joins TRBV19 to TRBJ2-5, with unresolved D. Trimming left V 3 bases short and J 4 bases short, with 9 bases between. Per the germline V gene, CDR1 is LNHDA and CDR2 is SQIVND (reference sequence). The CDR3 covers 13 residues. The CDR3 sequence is CASSMQVRETQYF. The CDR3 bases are TGTGCCAGTAGTATGCAGGTTCGAGAGACCCAGTACTTC.

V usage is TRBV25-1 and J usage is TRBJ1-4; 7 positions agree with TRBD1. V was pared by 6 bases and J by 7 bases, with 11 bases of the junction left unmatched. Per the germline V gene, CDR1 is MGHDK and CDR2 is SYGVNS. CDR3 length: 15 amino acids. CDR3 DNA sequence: TGTGCCAGCAGCCAGGGGGGATCGGGCCCTGAAAAACTGTTTTTT. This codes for CASSQGGSGPEKLFF. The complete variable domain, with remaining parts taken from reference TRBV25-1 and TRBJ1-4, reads EADIYQTPRYLVIGTGKKITLECSQTMGHDKMYWYQQDPGMELHLIHYSYGVNSTEKGDLSSESTVSRIRTEHFPLTLESARPSHTSQYLCASSQGGSGPEKLFFGSGTQLSVL.

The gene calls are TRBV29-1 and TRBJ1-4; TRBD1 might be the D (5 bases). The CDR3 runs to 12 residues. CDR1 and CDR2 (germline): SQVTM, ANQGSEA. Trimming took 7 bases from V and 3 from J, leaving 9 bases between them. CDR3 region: CSAQGPNEKLFF. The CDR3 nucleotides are TGCAGCGCTCAGGGCCCTAATGAAAAACTGTTTTTT.

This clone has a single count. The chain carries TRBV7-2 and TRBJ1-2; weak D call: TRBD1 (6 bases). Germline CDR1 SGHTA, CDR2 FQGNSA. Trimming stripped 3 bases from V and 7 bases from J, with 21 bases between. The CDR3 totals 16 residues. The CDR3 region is CASSFDPGQGASGYTF. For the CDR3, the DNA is TGTGCCAGCAGCTTTGACCCGGGACAAGGGGCGAGTGGCTACACCTTC.

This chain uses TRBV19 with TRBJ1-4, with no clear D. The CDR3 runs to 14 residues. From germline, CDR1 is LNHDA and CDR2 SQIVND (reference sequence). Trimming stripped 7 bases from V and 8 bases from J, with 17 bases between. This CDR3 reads CASIPAGEGEKLFF. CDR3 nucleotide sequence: TGTGCCAGTATCCCCGCCGGGGAGGGAGAAAAACTGTTTTTT.